The 15 T cell receptor beta chains below come from one sample, sequenced in a study of T cell responses to AZD1222 COVID-19 vaccine. The table came from immunoSEQ multiplex PCR; TCRdb's copy has only in-frame clones and leaves some out. The sample includes about 55,000 clones, about 87% of them seen just once. Sample: peripheral blood, taken on day 0 of AZD1222 vaccination. The source of these receptors is an adult in good health.

V usage is TRBV27 and J usage is TRBJ2-1; 9 bases are shared with TRBD2. The CDR3 runs 14 residues. The V and J ends lost 7 bases and 5 bases, in that order; junction bases with no gene match: 6. Germline CDR1 reads MNHEY; CDR2 reads SMNVEV (reference sequence). The CDR3 DNA is TGTGCCAGCACGCGGACTAGCGTGGACAATGAGCAGTTCTTC. Amino acids: CASTRTSVDNEQFF.

The genes are TRBV28 and TRBJ1-4; 7 bases agree with TRBD1. Germline lookup yields CDR1 MDHEN and CDR2 SYDVKM. V was clipped by 5 bases and J by 10 bases; unmatched bases: 13. The length of the CDR3 is 15 residues. The CDR3 is CASSPTGTEVRKLFF. In DNA form, the CDR3 reads TGTGCCAGCAGTCCTACAGGGACAGAAGTTCGAAAACTGTTTTTT.

This clone appeared a single time. The J gene is TRBJ1-2, the V gene TRBV6-2 or TRBV6-3; D gene uncertain. This CDR3 has 13 amino acids. V lost 4 bases, J lost 5 bases, and 11 bases lay in between. Germline-derived CDR1 and CDR2 are MNHEY and SVGEGT. The CDR3, as DNA: TGTGCCAGCAGTTGGAGGAGCCGTTATGGCTACACCTTC. It is translated as CASSWRSRYGYTF.

CDR3 DNA sequence: TGTGCCAGCAGCGTAGGGACTAGCGGTAACACCGGGGAGCTGTTTTTT. As protein: CASSVGTSGNTGELFF. The rearrangement links TRBV9 to TRBJ2-2, with 10 positions matching TRBD2. Losses at the gene ends were 0 bases for V and 2 bases for J; bases not matched to a gene: 1. Germline CDR1 SGDLS, CDR2 YYNGEE. The CDR3 runs 16 residues.

The chain links TRBV6-5 to TRBJ2-7, with 8 bases aligning to TRBD2. The CDR3 has 15 residues. Germline loops: CDR1 MNHEY, CDR2 SVGAGI. J was trimmed by 5 bases and V by 0 bases; bases with no gene match: 6. The CDR3 sequence: CASSYSPGGKNEQYF. The CDR3 bases are TGTGCCAGCAGTTACTCCCCGGGAGGGAAGAACGAGCAGTACTTC.

V and J are TRBV19 and TRBJ2-1; maybe TRBD2 (6 bases). Germline V gene data show CDR1 as LNHDA and CDR2 as SQIVND (reference sequence). This CDR3 has 17 amino acids. Trimming took off 2 bases at V and 8 bases at J, with 22 bases between the two ends. CDR3 protein: CASSIQAGPSPRHEQFF. The CDR3 DNA is TGTGCCAGTAGTATACAAGCGGGCCCTTCCCCCCGGCATGAGCAGTTCTTC. Complete variable domain (other parts from reference TRBV19 and TRBJ2-1): DGGITQSPKYLFRKEGQNVTLSCEQNLNHDAMYWYRQDPGQGLRLIYYSQIVNDFQKGDIAEGYSVSREKKESFPLTVTSAQKNPTAFYLCASSIQAGPSPRHEQFFGPGTRLTVL.

This clone occurred once. The rearrangement links TRBV12-3 or TRBV12-4 to TRBJ2-2; unclear D gene. Trimming pared 7 bases from V and 6 bases from J, leaving 9 bases between. The CDR3 has 12 residues. The CDR3 sequence is CASTPRSGELFF. The CDR3 DNA reads TGTGCCAGCACCCCCCGATCCGGGGAGCTGTTTTTT.

The chain combines TRBV6-6 with TRBJ2-1, with D tentatively TRBD1 (7 bases). The CDR3 length is 19 residues. In germline, CDR1 is MNHNY, CDR2 SVGAGI (reference sequence). Trimming left V 5 bases short and J 2 bases short, with 25 bases between. Here the CDR3 reads CASSPRPTGALAAYNEQFF. CDR3 in DNA: TGTGCCAGCAGTCCACGGCCTACAGGGGCACTAGCAGCCTACAATGAGCAGTTCTTC.

The chain joins TRBV11-3 to TRBJ2-3, with a tentative D call TRBD2 (5 bases). CDR1 is SGHNT, CDR2 YENEEA, per germline. The CDR3 is 15 residues long. V lost 2 bases and J lost 1, with 10 bases in between. DNA of the CDR3: TGTGCCAGCAGCTTACAAGCGGCTGGCACAGATACGCAGTATTTT. It encodes CASSLQAAGTDTQYF.

A note on this clone: This same CDR3 is encoded by further DNA sequences in the sample. In DNA form, the CDR3 reads TGTGCCTGGAGTGTTCGAGGCTCCGGAAACACCATATATTTT. Protein sequence: CAWSVRGSGNTIYF. V and J are TRBV30 and TRBJ1-3; D unresolved. Germline CDR1 and CDR2: GTSNPN and SVGIG (reference sequence). This CDR3 is 14 amino acids long. V was clipped by 0 bases and J by 4 bases, with 10 bases between them.

The V gene is TRBV7-9, the J gene TRBJ1-4, with 7 bases identical to TRBD1. Germline values: CDR1 SEHNR, CDR2 FQNEAQ (reference sequence). With V trimmed by 5 bases and J by 3 bases, 6 bases remained unmatched. This CDR3 is 15 amino acids long. The CDR3 is CASSPDRDANEKLFF. Written as DNA, the CDR3 is TGTGCCAGCAGCCCCGACAGGGATGCTAATGAAAAACTGTTTTTT.

The table lists this clone with a few counts. This chain joins TRBV27 and TRBJ2-1; 7 bases align to TRBD2. The CDR3 is 14 residues long. In germline, CDR1 is MNHEY, CDR2 SMNVEV (reference sequence). V was pared by 3 bases and J by 7 bases, with 6 bases of the junction left unmatched. This chain's CDR3 is CASSFSRRGNEQFF. In DNA form, the CDR3 reads TGTGCCAGCAGTTTTAGTAGGCGGGGGAATGAGCAGTTCTTC.

The J gene is TRBJ2-5, the V gene TRBV19; D remains unclear. Trimming shortened V by 5 bases and J by 2 bases, and 12 bases separated the two germline ends. The germline CDR1 and CDR2 sequences are LNHDA and SQIVND (reference sequence). CDR3 length equals 14 residues. CDR3 in DNA: TGTGCCAGTAGTTCCCCGCGGCAGCAAGAGACCCAGTACTTC. It is translated as CASSSPRQQETQYF.

The chain uses TRBV6-5 and TRBJ1-4, with D tentatively TRBD1 (6 bases). Trimming cost V 1 base and J 2 bases, with 8 bases left between them. The CDR3 has 15 amino acids. CDR1 is MNHEY, CDR2 SVGAGI, per germline. The DNA for the CDR3 is TGTGCCAGCAGTTACTTGGGACATACTAATGAAAAACTGTTTTTT. Translation gives CASSYLGHTNEKLFF.

The chain employs TRBV18 and TRBJ1-2, with TRBD1 matching over 7 bases. Germline values: CDR1 KGHSH, CDR2 LQKENI. This CDR3 comprises 14 residues. V gave up 2 bases and J gave up 7 bases; unmatched junction bases: 7. The CDR3 region is CASSPGLQGGGYTF. The DNA for the CDR3 is TGTGCCAGCTCACCAGGACTCCAGGGGGGTGGCTACACCTTC.